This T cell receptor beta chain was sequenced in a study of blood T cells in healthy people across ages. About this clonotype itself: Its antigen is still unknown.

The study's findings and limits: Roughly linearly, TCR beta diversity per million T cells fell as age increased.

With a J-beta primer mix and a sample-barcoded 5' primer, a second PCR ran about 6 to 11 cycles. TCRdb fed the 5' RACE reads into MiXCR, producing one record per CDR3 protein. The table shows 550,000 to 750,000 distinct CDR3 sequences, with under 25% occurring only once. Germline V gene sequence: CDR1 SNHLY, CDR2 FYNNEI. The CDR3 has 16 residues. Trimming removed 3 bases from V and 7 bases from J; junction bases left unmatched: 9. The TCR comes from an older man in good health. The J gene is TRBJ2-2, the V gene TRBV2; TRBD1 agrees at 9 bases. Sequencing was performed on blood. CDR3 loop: CASSDRRDRGIGELFF. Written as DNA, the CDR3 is TGTGCCAGCAGTGACCGCCGCGACAGGGGGATCGGGGAGCTGTTTTTT.